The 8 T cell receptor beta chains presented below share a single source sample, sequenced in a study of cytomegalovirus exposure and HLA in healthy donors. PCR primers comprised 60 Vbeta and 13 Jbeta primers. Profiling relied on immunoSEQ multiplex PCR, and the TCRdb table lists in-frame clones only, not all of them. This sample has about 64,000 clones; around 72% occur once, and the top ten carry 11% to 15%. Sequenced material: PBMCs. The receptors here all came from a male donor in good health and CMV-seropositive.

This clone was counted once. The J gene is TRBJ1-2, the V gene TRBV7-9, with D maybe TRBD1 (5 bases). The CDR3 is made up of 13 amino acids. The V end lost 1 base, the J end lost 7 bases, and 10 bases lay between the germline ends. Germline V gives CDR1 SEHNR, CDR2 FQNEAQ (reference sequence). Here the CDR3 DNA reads TGTGCCAGCAGCTTAGAAGGGGCTCTTGGCTACACCTTC. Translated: CASSLEGALGYTF. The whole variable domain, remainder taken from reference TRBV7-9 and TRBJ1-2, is DTGVSQNPRHKITKRGQNVTFRCDPISEHNRLYWYRQTLGQGPEFLTYFQNEAQLEKSRLLSDRFSAERPKGSFSTLEIQRTEQGDSAMYLCASSLEGALGYTFGSGTRLTVV.

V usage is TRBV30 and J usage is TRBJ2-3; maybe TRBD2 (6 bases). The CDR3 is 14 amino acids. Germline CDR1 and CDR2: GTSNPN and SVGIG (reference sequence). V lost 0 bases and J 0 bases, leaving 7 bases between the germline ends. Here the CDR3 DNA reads TGTGCCTGGAGTGTCCGGGGGAGCACAGATACGCAGTATTTT. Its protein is CAWSVRGSTDTQYF.

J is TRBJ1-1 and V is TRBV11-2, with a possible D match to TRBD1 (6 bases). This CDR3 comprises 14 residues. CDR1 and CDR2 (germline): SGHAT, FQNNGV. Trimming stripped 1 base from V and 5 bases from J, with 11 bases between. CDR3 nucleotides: TGTGCCAGCAGCTTAGGGGGGCGGATGACTGAAGCTTTCTTT. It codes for CASSLGGRMTEAFF.

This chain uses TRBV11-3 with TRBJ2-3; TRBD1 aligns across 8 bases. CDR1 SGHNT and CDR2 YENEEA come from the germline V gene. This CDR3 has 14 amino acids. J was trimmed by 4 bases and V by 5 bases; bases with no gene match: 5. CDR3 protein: CASSIQDRADTQYF. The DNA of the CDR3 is TGTGCCAGCAGCATCCAGGACAGGGCAGATACGCAGTATTTT.

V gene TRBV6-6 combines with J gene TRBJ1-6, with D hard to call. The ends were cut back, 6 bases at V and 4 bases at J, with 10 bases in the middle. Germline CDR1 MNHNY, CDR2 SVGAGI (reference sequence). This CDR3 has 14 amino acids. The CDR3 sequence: CASRSTEYNSPLHF. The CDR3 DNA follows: TGTGCCAGCAGAAGCACTGAATATAATTCACCCCTCCACTTT.

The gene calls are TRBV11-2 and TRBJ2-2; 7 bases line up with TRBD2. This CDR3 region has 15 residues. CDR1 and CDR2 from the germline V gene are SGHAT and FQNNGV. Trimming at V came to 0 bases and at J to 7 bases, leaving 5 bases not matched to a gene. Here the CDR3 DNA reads TGTGCCAGCAGCTTAGATTGGGAGGGGTACGGGGAGCTGTTTTTT. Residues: CASSLDWEGYGELFF.

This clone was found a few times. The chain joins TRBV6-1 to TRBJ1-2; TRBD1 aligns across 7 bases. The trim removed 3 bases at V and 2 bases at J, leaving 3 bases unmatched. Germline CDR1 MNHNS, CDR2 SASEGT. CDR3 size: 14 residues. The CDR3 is CASSEEDRNYGYTF. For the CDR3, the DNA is TGTGCCAGCAGTGAGGAGGACAGGAACTATGGCTACACCTTC.

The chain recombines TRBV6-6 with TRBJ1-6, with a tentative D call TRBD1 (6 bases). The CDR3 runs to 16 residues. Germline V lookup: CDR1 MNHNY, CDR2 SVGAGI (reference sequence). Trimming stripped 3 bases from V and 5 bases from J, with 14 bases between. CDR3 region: CASSYRASGDNSPLHF. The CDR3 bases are TGTGCCAGCAGTTATAGGGCATCAGGGGATAATTCACCCCTCCACTTT.